The present T cell receptor beta chain was sequenced within a study of cytomegalovirus exposure and HLA in healthy donors. Whole-study context: In terms of ancestry, the Caucasian-associated cluster contained about four fifths of the roughly 400 genotyped donors. The study's findings and limits: Most TCR sequences showed up rarely, but some public TCRs showed up in many donors. Among TCR beta chains, those listed as cytomegalovirus-associated numbered around 160. Later analysis demonstrated an association between a missense DCLRE1C variant and TCR beta V- and J-gene trimming.

The V gene lost 4 bases and the J gene lost 4 bases, with 10 bases spanning the gap. Germline loops: CDR1 SGHTA, CDR2 FQGNSA. The CDR3 totals 13 residues. Remarks on this clone: Its antigen is not known.

13 Jbeta primers and 60 Vbeta primers were used for the PCR. Some clones are missing from TCRdb's copy, which holds only in-frame ones; the method was immunoSEQ multiplex PCR. The sample has about 100,000 clones, 81% seen once; the top ten hold approximately 5.4%. Sequencing used PBMCs. This TCR came from a man aged 35 to 55 in good health and CMV-seropositive. The gene calls are TRBV7-2 and TRBJ2-5; tentative D call: TRBD2 (6 bases). The CDR3 nucleotides are TGTGCCAGCAGCTGGGGGGTTAGAGAGACCCAGTACTTC. This codes for CASSWGVRETQYF.